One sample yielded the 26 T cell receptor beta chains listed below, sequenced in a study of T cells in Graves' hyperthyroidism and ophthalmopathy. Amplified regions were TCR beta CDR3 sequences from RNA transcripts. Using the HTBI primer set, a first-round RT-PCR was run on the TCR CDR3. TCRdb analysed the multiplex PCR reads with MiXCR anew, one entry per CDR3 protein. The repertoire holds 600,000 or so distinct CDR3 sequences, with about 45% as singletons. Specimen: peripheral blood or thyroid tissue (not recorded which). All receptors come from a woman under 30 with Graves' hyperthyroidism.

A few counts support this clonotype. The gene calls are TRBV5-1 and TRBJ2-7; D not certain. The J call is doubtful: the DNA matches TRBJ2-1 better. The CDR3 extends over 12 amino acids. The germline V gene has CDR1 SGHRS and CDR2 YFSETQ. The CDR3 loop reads CASSLTLEEQFF. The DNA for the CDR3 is TGCGCCAGCAGCTTGACTTTGGAGGAGCAGTTCTTC.

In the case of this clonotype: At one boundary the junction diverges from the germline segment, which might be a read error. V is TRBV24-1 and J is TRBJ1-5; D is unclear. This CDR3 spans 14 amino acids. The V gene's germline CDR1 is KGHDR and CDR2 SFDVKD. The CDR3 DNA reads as TGTGCCAGCAGTCTCATGGCCGGGGTTCAGCCCCAGCATTTT. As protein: CASSLMAGVQPQHF.

The CDR3 nucleotides read TGCGCCAGCAGCCAAGATCGGGGGTACGAGTCACCCCTCCACTTT. Translated, it gives CASSQDRGYESPLHF. The J gene is TRBJ1-6, the V gene TRBV5-1; D may be TRBD1 (5 bases). Trimming shortened V by 4 bases and J by 10 bases, and 18 bases separated the two germline ends. The CDR3 loop spans 15 amino acids. Germline CDR1 reads SGHRS; CDR2 reads YFSETQ. The full variable domain, rest sourced from reference TRBV5-1 and TRBJ1-6, is KAGVTQTPRYLIKTRGQQVTLSCSPISGHRSVSWYQQTPGQGLQFLFEYFSETQRNKGNFPGRFSGRQFSNSRSEMNVSTLELGDSALYLCASSQDRGYESPLHFGNGTRLTVT.

CDR3 DNA: TGTGCCAGCAGCAGTAGCGGGATAGGGGAGACCCAGTACTTC. It translates to CASSSSGIGETQYF. V gene TRBV9 combines with J gene TRBJ2-5; 8 nucleotides line up with TRBD2. With 4 bases clipped from V and 5 bases from J, the junction kept 7 bases outside the gene matches. Germline loops: CDR1 SGDLS, CDR2 YYNGEE. This CDR3 comprises 14 residues.

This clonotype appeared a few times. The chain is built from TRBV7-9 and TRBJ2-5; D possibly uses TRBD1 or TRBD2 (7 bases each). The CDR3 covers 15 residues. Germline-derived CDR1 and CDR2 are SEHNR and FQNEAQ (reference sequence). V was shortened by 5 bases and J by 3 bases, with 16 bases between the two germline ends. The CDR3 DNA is TGTGCCAGCAGCCAGACCCAGGGGGGGGAAGAGACCCAGTACTTC. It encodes CASSQTQGGEETQYF. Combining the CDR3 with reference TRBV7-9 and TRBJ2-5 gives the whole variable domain DTGVSQNPRHKITKRGQNVTFRCDPISEHNRLYWYRQTLGQGPEFLTYFQNEAQLEKSRLLSDRFSAERPKGSFSTLEIQRTEQGDSAMYLCASSQTQGGEETQYFGPGTRLLVL.

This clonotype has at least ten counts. The CDR3 loop reads CASSLVGTGNTEAFF. In DNA form, the CDR3 reads TGTGCCAGCAGCTTGGTGGGGACAGGGAACACTGAAGCTTTCTTT. The chain is built from TRBV5-5 and TRBJ1-1; 8 nucleotides line up with TRBD1. Germline CDR1 and CDR2: SGHKS and YYEKEE (reference sequence). The CDR3 runs 15 residues. With 0 bases clipped from V and 1 base from J, the junction kept 2 bases outside the gene matches. The variable domain in full, with the rest retrieved from reference TRBV5-5 and TRBJ1-1, is DAGVTQSPTHLIKTRGQQVTLRCSPISGHKSVSWYQQVLGQGPQFIFQYYEKEERGRGNFPDRFSARQFPNYSSELNVNALLLGDSALYLCASSLVGTGNTEAFFGQGTRLTVV.

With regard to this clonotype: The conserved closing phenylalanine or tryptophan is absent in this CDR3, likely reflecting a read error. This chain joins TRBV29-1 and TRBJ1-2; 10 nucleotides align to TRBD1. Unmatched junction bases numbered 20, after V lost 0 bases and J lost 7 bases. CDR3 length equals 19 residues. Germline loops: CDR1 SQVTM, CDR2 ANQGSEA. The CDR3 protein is CSVEDRGRHGTGQGFGYTL. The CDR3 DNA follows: TGCAGCGTTGAAGATAGGGGGAGGCATGGAACGGGACAGGGGTTTGGCTACACCCTC.

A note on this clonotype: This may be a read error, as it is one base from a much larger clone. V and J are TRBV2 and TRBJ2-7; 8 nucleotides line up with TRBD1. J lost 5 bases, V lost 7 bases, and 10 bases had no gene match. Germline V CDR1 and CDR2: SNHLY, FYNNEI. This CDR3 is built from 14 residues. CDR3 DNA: TGTGCCAGCACCTGGACAGGGTCCGCGGACGAGCAGTACTTC. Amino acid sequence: CASTWTGSADEQYF. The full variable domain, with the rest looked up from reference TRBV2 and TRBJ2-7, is EPEVTQTPSHQVTQMGQEVILRCVPISNHLYFYWYRQILGQKVEFLVSFYNNEISEKSEIFDDQFSVERPDGSNFTLKIRSTKLEDSAMYFCASTWTGSADEQYFGPGTRLTVT.

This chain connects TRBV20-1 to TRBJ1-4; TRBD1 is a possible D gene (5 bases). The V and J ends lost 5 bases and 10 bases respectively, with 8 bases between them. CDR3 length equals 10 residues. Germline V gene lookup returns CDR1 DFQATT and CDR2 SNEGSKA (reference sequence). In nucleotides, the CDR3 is TGCAGTGCTTCCGGGACAAAACTGTTTTTT. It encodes CSASGTKLFF.

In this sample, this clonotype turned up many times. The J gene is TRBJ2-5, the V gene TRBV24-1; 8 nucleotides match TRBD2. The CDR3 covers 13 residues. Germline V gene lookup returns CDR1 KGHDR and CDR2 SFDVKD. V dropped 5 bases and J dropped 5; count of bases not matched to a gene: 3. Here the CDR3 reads CATSAGGVETQYF. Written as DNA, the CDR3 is TGTGCCACCAGTGCGGGAGGGGTCGAGACCCAGTACTTC.

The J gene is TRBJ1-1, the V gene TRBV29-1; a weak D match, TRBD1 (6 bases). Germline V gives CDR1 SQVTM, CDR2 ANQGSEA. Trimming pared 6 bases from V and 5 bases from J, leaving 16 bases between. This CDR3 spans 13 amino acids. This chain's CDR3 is CSVQVGAETEAFF. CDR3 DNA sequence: TGCAGCGTACAGGTGGGGGCGGAGACTGAAGCTTTCTTT.

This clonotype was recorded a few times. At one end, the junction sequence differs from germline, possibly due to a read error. CDR3 region: CASSQQANTGELFF. The CDR3 nucleotides are TGCGCCAGCAGCCAACAGGCCAACACCGGGGAGCTGTTTTTT. The V gene is TRBV5-4, the J gene TRBJ2-2, with D maybe TRBD1 (5 bases). This CDR3 has 14 amino acids. CDR1 SGHNT and CDR2 YYREEE come from the germline V gene (reference sequence).

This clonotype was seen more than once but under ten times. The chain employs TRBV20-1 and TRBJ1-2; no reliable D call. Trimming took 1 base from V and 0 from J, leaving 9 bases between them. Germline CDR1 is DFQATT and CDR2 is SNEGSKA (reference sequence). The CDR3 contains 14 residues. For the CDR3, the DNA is TGCAGTGCTAGAGGTACCCAATCTAACTATGGCTACACCTTC. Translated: CSARGTQSNYGYTF.

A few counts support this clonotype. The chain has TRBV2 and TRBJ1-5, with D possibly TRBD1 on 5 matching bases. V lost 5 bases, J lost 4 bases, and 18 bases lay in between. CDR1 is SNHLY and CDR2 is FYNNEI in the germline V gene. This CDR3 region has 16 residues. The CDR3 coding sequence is TGTGCCAGCAGTCCCTTACGCGGGGGACCAAATCAGCCCCAGCATTTT. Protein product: CASSPLRGGPNQPQHF.

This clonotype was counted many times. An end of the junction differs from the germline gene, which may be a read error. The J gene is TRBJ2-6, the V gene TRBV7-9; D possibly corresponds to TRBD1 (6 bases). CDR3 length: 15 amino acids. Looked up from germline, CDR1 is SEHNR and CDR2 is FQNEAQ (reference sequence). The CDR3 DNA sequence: TGCGCCAGCAGCCAGGGGTCCTCTGGGGCCAACGTCCTGACTTTC. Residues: CASSQGSSGANVLTF.

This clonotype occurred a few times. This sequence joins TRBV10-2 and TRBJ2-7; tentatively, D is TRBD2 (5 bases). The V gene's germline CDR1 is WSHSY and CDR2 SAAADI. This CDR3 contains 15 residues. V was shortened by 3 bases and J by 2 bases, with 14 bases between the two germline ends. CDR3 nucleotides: TGCGCCAGCAGTGACTATCGGACTGGGGCCTACGAGCAGTACTTC. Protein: CASSDYRTGAYEQYF.

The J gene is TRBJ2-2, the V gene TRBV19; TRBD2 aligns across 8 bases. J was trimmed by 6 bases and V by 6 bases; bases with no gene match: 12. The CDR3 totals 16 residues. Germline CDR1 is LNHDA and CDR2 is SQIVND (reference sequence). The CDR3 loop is CASRLPSGSLSGELFF. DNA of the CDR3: TGTGCCAGTAGATTACCGAGCGGGAGTTTGTCCGGGGAGCTGTTTTTT.

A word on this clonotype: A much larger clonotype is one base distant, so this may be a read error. The CDR3 coding sequence is TGTGCCATCAGTCTTACCCTCACAGGGGGCACGAGATTC. It specifies CAISLTLTGGTRF. The chain is built from TRBV10-3 and TRBJ1-2; 9 bases agree with TRBD1. Per the germline V gene, CDR1 is ENHRY and CDR2 is SYGVKD. CDR3 length equals 13 residues.

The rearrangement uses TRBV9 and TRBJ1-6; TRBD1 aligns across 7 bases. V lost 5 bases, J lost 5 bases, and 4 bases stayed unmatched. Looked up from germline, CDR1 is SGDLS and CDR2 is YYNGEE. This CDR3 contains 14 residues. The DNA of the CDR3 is TGTGCCAGCAGGCAGGGACAGCATAATTCACCCCTCCACTTT. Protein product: CASRQGQHNSPLHF. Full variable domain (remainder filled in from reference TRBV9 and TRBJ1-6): DSGVTQTPKHLITATGQRVTLRCSPRSGDLSVYWYQQSLDQGLQFLIQYYNGEERAKGNILERFSAQQFPDLHSELNLSSLELGDSALYFCASRQGQHNSPLHFGNGTRLTVT.

In nucleotides, the CDR3 is TGTGCCAGCAGCTTCGGACACAACTATGGCTACACCTTC. Translated, it gives CASSFGHNYGYTF. The rearrangement joins TRBV7-9 to TRBJ1-2; D is perhaps TRBD1 (5 bases). V was cut by 3 bases and J by 2 bases, with 7 bases left in between. The CDR3 contains 13 residues. CDR1 and CDR2 from the germline V gene are SEHNR and FQNEAQ (reference sequence).

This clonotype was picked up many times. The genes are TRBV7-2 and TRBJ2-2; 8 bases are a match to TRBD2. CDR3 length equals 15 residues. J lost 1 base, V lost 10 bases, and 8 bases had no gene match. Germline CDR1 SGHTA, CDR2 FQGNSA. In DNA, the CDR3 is TGTGCCATCGGGGTAGCGGGGCTGAACACCGGGGAGCTGTTTTTT. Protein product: CAIGVAGLNTGELFF.

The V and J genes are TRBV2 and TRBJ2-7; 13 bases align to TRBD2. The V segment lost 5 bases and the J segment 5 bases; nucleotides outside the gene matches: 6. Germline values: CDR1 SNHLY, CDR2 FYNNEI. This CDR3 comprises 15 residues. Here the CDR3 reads CASSRLAGGPHEQYF. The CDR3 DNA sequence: TGTGCCAGCAGTCGACTAGCGGGAGGTCCCCACGAGCAGTACTTC.

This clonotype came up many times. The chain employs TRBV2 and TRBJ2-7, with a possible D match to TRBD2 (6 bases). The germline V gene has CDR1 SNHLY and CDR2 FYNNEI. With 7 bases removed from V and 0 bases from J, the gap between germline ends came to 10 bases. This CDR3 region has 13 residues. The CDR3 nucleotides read TGTGCCAGCACGGGACTGAGCTCCTACGAGCAGTACTTC. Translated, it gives CASTGLSSYEQYF.

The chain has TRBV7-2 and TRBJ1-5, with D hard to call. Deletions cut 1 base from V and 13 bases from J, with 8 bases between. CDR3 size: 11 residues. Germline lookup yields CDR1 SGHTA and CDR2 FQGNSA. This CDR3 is CASSLGAPQHF. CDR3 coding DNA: TGTGCCAGCAGCTTAGGAGCGCCGCAGCATTTT.

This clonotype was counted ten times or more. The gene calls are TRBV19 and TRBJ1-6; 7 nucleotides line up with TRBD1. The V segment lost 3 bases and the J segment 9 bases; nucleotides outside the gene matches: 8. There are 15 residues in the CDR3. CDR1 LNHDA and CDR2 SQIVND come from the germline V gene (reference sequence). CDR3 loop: CASSMAGTASSPLHF. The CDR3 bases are TGTGCCAGTAGTATGGCCGGGACAGCCTCTTCACCCCTCCACTTT.

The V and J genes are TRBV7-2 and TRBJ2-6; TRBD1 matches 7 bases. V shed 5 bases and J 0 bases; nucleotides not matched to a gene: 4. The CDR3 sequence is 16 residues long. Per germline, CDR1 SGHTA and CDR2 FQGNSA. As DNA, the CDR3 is TGTGCCAGCAGCGCCCGACAGGGCTCTGGGGCCAACGTCCTGACTTTC. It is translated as CASSARQGSGANVLTF.